This T cell receptor beta chain was profiled in a study of CD8+ T cells in alopecia areata. Looking at the study overall: Treated patients received oral tofacitinib, 5 to 10 mg twice daily. It was 6 to 18 months of tofacitinib, and then there were 6 months off drug.

Documented treatment: oral pan-JAK inhibitor, 5-10 mg twice daily. Reverse transcription of extracted RNA yielded cDNA, which provided the sequencing template. Only in-frame clones appear in the TCRdb table, and some are missing; sequencing was by immunoSEQ multiplex PCR. This table has 150,000 to 200,000 clones, 60% appearing once. This clonotype originated in a human donor with alopecia areata. The source was CD4+ T cells sorted from blood, collected at week 24, from a patient treated with tofacitinib.

CDR3 bases: TGCGCCAGCAGCTTGGCTAGCACCCCACAAGAGACCCAGTACTTC. It encodes CASSLASTPQETQYF. The V call is TRBV5-1, the J call TRBJ2-5, with D possibly being TRBD2 (5 bases). The germline V gene has CDR1 SGHRS and CDR2 YFSETQ. Between the trimmed V and J ends, which lost 0 bases and 2 bases, there was a span of 11 bases. CDR3 length equals 15 residues.